This T cell receptor beta chain was observed in a study of T cells in Graves' hyperthyroidism and ophthalmopathy. General study findings and limits: From stable hyperthyroidism, ophthalmopathy was set apart by a 13 V-J model. Most clonotypes expanded in thyroid above 0.001 were likewise present in blood.

The V and J ends lost 0 bases and 6 bases respectively, with 14 bases between them. This CDR3 has 15 amino acids. Per the germline V gene, CDR1 is MNHNS and CDR2 is SASEGT. RNA transcripts yielded amplified TCR beta CDR3 regions. The TCR CDR3 was amplified in a first-round RT-PCR using the HTBI primer set. TCRdb used MiXCR to reprocess the multiplex PCR reads, holding one entry per CDR3 protein. The sample includes roughly 380,000 distinct CDR3 sequences, around 15% of them seen just once. For the diagnoses, clinical symptoms, serum thyroxine and TRAb, thyroid ultrasound and orbital computed tomography were used. Around 10 ml fresh peripheral blood yielded the PBMCs. This clonotype was detected many times. What it recognizes is unknown.

This sequence joins TRBV6-1 and TRBJ1-1; D call uncertain. The sequenced material came from blood. The sequence came from a woman aged 18-29 years with Graves' hyperthyroidism. The CDR3, as DNA: TGTGCCAGCAGTGAAGCTCCGGGGATCGGGGCTGAAGCTTTCTTT. Translated: CASSEAPGIGAEAFF.